The T cell receptor (beta chain) described here comes from a study of early T cells in non-severe SARS-CoV-2 infection. Study conclusions and caveats: There was a bias toward anti-spike CD8 responses in VDJdb matching, which missed private and CD4 specificities.

MiXCR, run by TCRdb on the 5' RACE reads, gives a single entry per CDR3 protein. The sample comprises tens of thousands of distinct CDR3 sequences, roughly 5% of which are singletons, and less than 5% rests with the top ten. This clonotype came up a few times. Its specificity is not known. There are 15 residues in the CDR3. Per germline, CDR1 MNHEY and CDR2 SVGAGI. V was cut by 0 bases and J by 1 base, with 10 bases left in between. Material: whole blood. The chain employs TRBV6-5 and TRBJ2-7, with D possibly being TRBD1 or TRBD2 (5 bases each). This TCR came from an adult who was a healthcare worker with PCR-confirmed SARS-CoV-2 infection or an uninfected control (not recorded which). In DNA form, the CDR3 reads TGTGCCAGCAGTTACTCGCCGGGGCTTTCCTACGAGCAGTACTTC. This sequence encodes CASSYSPGLSYEQYF.